The following is a T cell receptor beta chain sequence with its context. The specificity of this receptor is unknown. Per-nucleotide qualities are absent, and no much larger clonotype sits a single base away. Whole blood was collected in K2EDTA tubes by collaborating institutions according to the institutions' own protocols. For TCRbeta analysis, collaborators shipped samples in one of three forms: frozen whole blood, isolated PBMCs, or DNA extracted from either of those sample types. The data belong to a study of blood T cell repertoires in COVID-19 (dated by TCRdb to the early 2020s). Regarding the research as a whole: Samples covering the acute and convalescent phases of COVID-19 were provided by collaborators in the United States, Italy and Spain. The prospective study material was composed of cDNA or gDNA derived from T cells, B-cell-depleted T cells, or PBMCs. Deeply sampled blood TCRbeta repertoires from subjects exposed to, actively infected with, or recovered from COVID-19 were included in the dataset. The repertoires were made available in a free public database intended to serve as a resource for research on the immune response to SARS-CoV-2. Samples were obtained from the ongoing ImmuneRACE study (first 160 participants) and from over 1,000 subjects provided by 6 global collaborators. A de-identified subject ID, COVID-19 status, age in years and sex were almost always included in the sample metadata. Where HLA class I and class II types were available, the types were taken from metadata supplied by the sample provider, not from assay-based typing.

General findings and caveats noted by the study authors: The quantity of clinical and demographic metadata differed by source and by participant and was supplied without curation.

The immunoSEQ Assay, a bias-controlled multiplex PCR, was used to amplify TCRbeta CDR3 regions from genomic DNA. As for the authors' bioinformatics: The number of nucleated cells in each sample was estimated from the amplification of reference gene primers within the assay. To quantify the absolute abundance of each unique TCRbeta CDR3 rearrangement, sequence reads were collapsed and filtered. For each sample, productive Simpson clonality was calculated as the square root of Simpson's diversity index across productive rearrangements. TCRdb limited this immuneACCESS table to in-frame rearrangements with V and J called. A share of clones is missing; checked studies link under half to unresolved V genes, and the rest is unexplained. The V and J calls and clone size were taken over from that table, and D and trimming were inferred from the DNA. For this sample there are more than 95,000 clones; 85% appear just once. Jointly, the top ten make up less than 8.5% of the sample.

V sheds 3 bases and J sheds 8 bases, leaving 10 bases between their ends. The CDR3 goes from the cysteine to the phenylalanine over 13 residues. Just the 39-base CDR3 DNA is kept, in frame starting at base 1. CDR1 KGHSH and CDR2 LQKENI are derived from the germline V gene. The clonotype originates from a man at least 80 years old with active or convalescent COVID-19. This receptor chain uses TRBV18 and TRBJ1-4; the D gene is possibly TRBD1, with 6 bases matching. The sequencing input was peripheral blood. The CDR3 here reads CASSPPQGEKLFF. The bases read TGTGCCAGCTCACCCCCGCAGGGGGAAAAACTGTTTTTT.